Listed below are T cell receptor beta chains from one sample, sequenced in a study of T cell responses to AZD1222 COVID-19 vaccine. Here immunoSEQ multiplex PCR was the method, and the copy in TCRdb shows in-frame clones only, minus some. Among about 140,000 clones listed, roughly 91% were seen once. The sequencing used peripheral blood, collected on day 0 of AZD1222 vaccination. These receptors all stem from an adult in good health. CDR3s include the opening cysteine and the closing phenylalanine or tryptophan. The D gene is left open where the match is weak. Clone size is not always given. Where it is, it says once, few, many or a class for expanded clones.

D gene: NA; CDR3 length: 16; V gene: TRBV6-5; J gene: TRBJ1-1; clone size: NA; CDR3 DNA: TGTGCCAGCAGTTCTAAGGTTGGCACGATGAACACTGAAGCTTTCTTT; CDR3 protein: CASSSKVGTMNTEAFF
D gene: NA; CDR3 length: 13; V gene: TRBV7-2; J gene: TRBJ2-3; clone size: NA; CDR3 DNA: TGTGCCAGCAGCTTGCAGTCCACAGATACGCAGTATTTT; CDR3 protein: CASSLQSTDTQYF
D gene: TRBD2; CDR3 length: 16; V gene: TRBV5-1; J gene: TRBJ2-7; clone size: NA; CDR3 DNA: TGCGCCAGCAGCTTACAAACTAGCGGGGCTTCTTACGAGCAGTACTTC; CDR3 protein: CASSLQTSGASYEQYF
D gene: NA; CDR3 length: 15; V gene: TRBV27; J gene: TRBJ1-4; clone size: NA; CDR3 DNA: TGTGCCAGCACCCCCCGAGGGGGGGGCCATGAAAAACTGTTTTTT; CDR3 protein: CASTPRGGGHEKLFF
D gene: NA; CDR3 length: 15; V gene: TRBV19; J gene: TRBJ1-5; clone size: NA; CDR3 DNA: TGTGCCAGTAGTATCTCAGGTTATAGCAATCAGCCCCAGCATTTT; CDR3 protein: CASSISGYSNQPQHF
D gene: NA; CDR3 length: 15; V gene: TRBV5-1; J gene: TRBJ2-7; clone size: NA; CDR3 DNA: TGCGCCAGCAGCTTGGGAGCTCAGTTGGGCTACGAGCAGTACTTC; CDR3 protein: CASSLGAQLGYEQYF
D gene: NA; CDR3 length: 14; V gene: TRBV5-1; J gene: TRBJ2-3; clone size: NA; CDR3 DNA: TGCGCCAGCAGCTTAGACACTAGCACAGATACGCAGTATTTT; CDR3 protein: CASSLDTSTDTQYF
D gene: NA; CDR3 length: 12; V gene: TRBV7-9; J gene: TRBJ2-1; clone size: NA; CDR3 DNA: TGTGCCAGCAGCTTAGTTTACAATGAGCAGTTCTTC; CDR3 protein: CASSLVYNEQFF
D gene: NA; CDR3 length: 15; V gene: TRBV9; J gene: TRBJ2-7; clone size: NA; CDR3 DNA: TGTGCCAGCAGCGTAGAGGCAGGGTTTAGGAACGAGCAGTACTTC; CDR3 protein: CASSVEAGFRNEQYF
D gene: NA; CDR3 length: 14; V gene: TRBV5-1; J gene: TRBJ1-1; clone size: NA; CDR3 DNA: TGCGCCAGCAGCGTACAGGGAATGAACACTGAAGCTTTCTTT; CDR3 protein: CASSVQGMNTEAFF
D gene: TRBD2; CDR3 length: 13; V gene: TRBV6-5; J gene: TRBJ2-7; clone size: NA; CDR3 DNA: TGTGCCAGCTGGGGACTAGCTTCCTACGAGCAGTACTTC; CDR3 protein: CASWGLASYEQYF
D gene: NA; CDR3 length: 10; V gene: TRBV12-3/TRBV12-4; J gene: TRBJ2-7; clone size: NA; CDR3 DNA: TGTGCCAGCAGTTCCTACGAGCAGTACTTC; CDR3 protein: CASSSYEQYF
D gene: TRBD1; CDR3 length: 17; V gene: TRBV19; J gene: TRBJ2-2; clone size: NA; CDR3 DNA: TGTGCCAGTAGTATACGGGACAGGGTCTCGCACACCGGGGAGCTGTTTTTT; CDR3 protein: CASSIRDRVSHTGELFF
D gene: NA; CDR3 length: 15; V gene: TRBV6-1; J gene: TRBJ1-4; clone size: NA; CDR3 DNA: TGTGCCAGCAGTGAACTTGAGGGGGGTATGGAAAAACTGTTTTTT; CDR3 protein: CASSELEGGMEKLFF
D gene: TRBD2; CDR3 length: 17; V gene: TRBV28; J gene: TRBJ2-2; clone size: NA; CDR3 DNA: TGTGCCAGCAGTTTATGGGGACTAGCGGGAGTTTCCGGGGAGCTGTTTTTT; CDR3 protein: CASSLWGLAGVSGELFF
D gene: NA; CDR3 length: 12; V gene: TRBV12-3/TRBV12-4; J gene: TRBJ1-2; clone size: NA; CDR3 DNA: TGTGCCAGCAGTTTGGGGGCGTATGGCTACACCTTC; CDR3 protein: CASSLGAYGYTF
D gene: TRBD2; CDR3 length: 16; V gene: TRBV10-3; J gene: TRBJ2-3; clone size: NA; CDR3 DNA: TGTGCCATCAGTGAGTCGATGGCGGGGGGCACAGATACGCAGTATTTT; CDR3 protein: CAISESMAGGTDTQYF
D gene: TRBD1; CDR3 length: 15; V gene: TRBV3-1/TRBV3-2; J gene: TRBJ1-2; clone size: NA; CDR3 DNA: TGTGCCAGCAGCCTGCTGGACAGGTTCCATGGTGGCTACACCTTC; CDR3 protein: CASSLLDRFHGGYTF
D gene: NA; CDR3 length: 13; V gene: TRBV12-5; J gene: TRBJ1-5; clone size: NA; CDR3 DNA: TGTGCTAGTGGTTCCTCTGGGGTTCAGCCCCAGCATTTT; CDR3 protein: CASGSSGVQPQHF
D gene: TRBD1; CDR3 length: 16; V gene: TRBV7-9; J gene: TRBJ2-5; clone size: NA; CDR3 DNA: TGTGCCAGCAGCGCCTACAGGGGGCGCGGATTAGAGACCCAGTACTTC; CDR3 protein: CASSAYRGRGLETQYF
D gene: NA; CDR3 length: 15; V gene: TRBV27; J gene: TRBJ1-1; clone size: NA; CDR3 DNA: TGTGCCAGCAGCCCTGGCGGACAGACAGTCACTGAAGCTTTCTTT; CDR3 protein: CASSPGGQTVTEAFF
D gene: NA; CDR3 length: 15; V gene: TRBV5-8; J gene: TRBJ2-2; clone size: NA; CDR3 DNA: TGTGCCAGCAGCTTCAGAGCAGGGCACGCCGGGGAGCTGTTTTTT; CDR3 protein: CASSFRAGHAGELFF
D gene: TRBD2; CDR3 length: 16; V gene: TRBV7-6; J gene: TRBJ2-5; clone size: NA; CDR3 DNA: TGTGCCAGCAGGGCTAGCGGGCCAACGTTCGAAGAGACCCAGTACTTC; CDR3 protein: CASRASGPTFEETQYF
D gene: NA; CDR3 length: 12; V gene: TRBV12-3/TRBV12-4; J gene: TRBJ2-7; clone size: NA; CDR3 DNA: TGTGCCAGCAGCCCGACCCACTACGAGCAGTACTTC; CDR3 protein: CASSPTHYEQYF
D gene: NA; CDR3 length: 13; V gene: TRBV19; J gene: TRBJ1-2; clone size: NA; CDR3 DNA: TGTGCCAGTTGGACAGACCCCCCCTATGGCTACACCTTC; CDR3 protein: CASWTDPPYGYTF
D gene: TRBD2; CDR3 length: 14; V gene: TRBV7-2; J gene: TRBJ2-7; clone size: NA; CDR3 DNA: TGTGCCAGCAGCTTCCACGGGAGGACCTACGAGCAGTACTTC; CDR3 protein: CASSFHGRTYEQYF
D gene: TRBD2; CDR3 length: 16; V gene: TRBV5-4; J gene: TRBJ2-7; clone size: NA; CDR3 DNA: TGTGCCAGCAGCTTGGGAGGCGTAGCGGGGCTCTACGAGCAGTACTTC; CDR3 protein: CASSLGGVAGLYEQYF
D gene: TRBD1; CDR3 length: 13; V gene: TRBV30; J gene: TRBJ2-7; clone size: NA; CDR3 DNA: TGTGCCTTCGACAGGGACGATACCTACGAGCAGTACTTC; CDR3 protein: CAFDRDDTYEQYF
D gene: NA; CDR3 length: 13; V gene: TRBV4-3; J gene: TRBJ1-1; clone size: once; CDR3 DNA: TGCGCCAGCAGCCGTACAGAAAACACTGAAGCTTTCTTT; CDR3 protein: CASSRTENTEAFF
D gene: NA; CDR3 length: 13; V gene: TRBV18; J gene: TRBJ1-1; clone size: NA; CDR3 DNA: TGTGCCAGCTCACGCAAAGACGGCATTGAAGCTTTCTTT; CDR3 protein: CASSRKDGIEAFF
D gene: NA; CDR3 length: 20; V gene: TRBV5-1; J gene: TRBJ2-1; clone size: NA; CDR3 DNA: TGCGCCAGCAGCTTGTACGTGGCTGGCGGCCATACCGGGTCCTACAATGAGCAGTTCTTC; CDR3 protein: CASSLYVAGGHTGSYNEQFF
D gene: TRBD1; CDR3 length: 15; V gene: TRBV5-1; J gene: TRBJ2-7; clone size: NA; CDR3 DNA: TGCGCCAGCAGTTGGTACGGGACAGGGCGAAACGAGCAGTACTTC; CDR3 protein: CASSWYGTGRNEQYF
D gene: NA; CDR3 length: 14; V gene: TRBV7-8; J gene: TRBJ1-1; clone size: NA; CDR3 DNA: TGTGCCAGCAGCTTAGCACAGGGTTACACTGAAGCTTTCTTT; CDR3 protein: CASSLAQGYTEAFF
D gene: NA; CDR3 length: 13; V gene: TRBV14; J gene: TRBJ1-2; clone size: NA; CDR3 DNA: TGTGCCAGCAGCCAAGTTCCCATGTATGGCTACACCTTC; CDR3 protein: CASSQVPMYGYTF
D gene: NA; CDR3 length: 14; V gene: TRBV4-3; J gene: TRBJ2-1; clone size: NA; CDR3 DNA: TGCGCCAGCAGCCAAGACCAGGTGGGAAAACAGGCGTTCTTC; CDR3 protein: CASSQDQVGKQAFF
D gene: TRBD2; CDR3 length: 16; V gene: TRBV10-3; J gene: TRBJ2-3; clone size: NA; CDR3 DNA: TGTGCCATCAGAGAGACTAGCGGGAGGGACACAGATACGCAGTATTTT; CDR3 protein: CAIRETSGRDTDTQYF
D gene: NA; CDR3 length: 13; V gene: TRBV6-6; J gene: TRBJ1-3; clone size: NA; CDR3 DNA: TGTGCCAGCACTACCGGTGGAGGAAACACCATATATTTT; CDR3 protein: CASTTGGGNTIYF